This T cell receptor (beta chain) was obtained from a study of blood T cell repertoires in COVID-19. Study at large: In each case, the material was cDNA or gDNA derived from T cells, B-cell-depleted T cells, or PBMCs.

V was shortened by 0 bases and J by 5 bases, with 10 bases between the two germline ends. The CDR3 contains 14 residues. Per the germline V gene, CDR1 is MNHNY and CDR2 is SVGAGI (reference sequence). Authors' analysis steps: Amplification of reference gene primers provided the estimated nucleated cell counts. Sequencing used immunoSEQ multiplex PCR; TCRdb keeps in-frame clones, though not all of them. V and J calls and clone size are those listed in that table; D and trimming were worked out from the DNA. The sample carries approximately 150,000 clones, 81% recorded once. This clone was found a few times.

Sample: peripheral blood. The TCR sequence derives from a man between 60 and 75 years old with active or convalescent COVID-19. The chain links TRBV6-6 to TRBJ1-1, with no clear D. This chain's CDR3 is CASSYSSGLTEAFF. CDR3 DNA: TGTGCCAGCAGTTACTCTTCAGGATTGACTGAAGCTTTCTTT.